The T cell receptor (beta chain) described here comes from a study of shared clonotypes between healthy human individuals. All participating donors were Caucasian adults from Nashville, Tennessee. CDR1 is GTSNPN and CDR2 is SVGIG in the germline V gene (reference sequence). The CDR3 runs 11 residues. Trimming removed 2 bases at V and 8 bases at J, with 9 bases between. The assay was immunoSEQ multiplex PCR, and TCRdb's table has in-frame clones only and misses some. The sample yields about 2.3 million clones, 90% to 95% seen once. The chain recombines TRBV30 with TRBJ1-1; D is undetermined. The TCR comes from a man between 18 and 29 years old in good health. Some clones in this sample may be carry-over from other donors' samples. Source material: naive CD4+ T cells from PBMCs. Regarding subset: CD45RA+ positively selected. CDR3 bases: TGTGCCTGGAGTAAGGGAGGGGAAGCTTTCTTT. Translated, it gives CAWSKGGEAFF.